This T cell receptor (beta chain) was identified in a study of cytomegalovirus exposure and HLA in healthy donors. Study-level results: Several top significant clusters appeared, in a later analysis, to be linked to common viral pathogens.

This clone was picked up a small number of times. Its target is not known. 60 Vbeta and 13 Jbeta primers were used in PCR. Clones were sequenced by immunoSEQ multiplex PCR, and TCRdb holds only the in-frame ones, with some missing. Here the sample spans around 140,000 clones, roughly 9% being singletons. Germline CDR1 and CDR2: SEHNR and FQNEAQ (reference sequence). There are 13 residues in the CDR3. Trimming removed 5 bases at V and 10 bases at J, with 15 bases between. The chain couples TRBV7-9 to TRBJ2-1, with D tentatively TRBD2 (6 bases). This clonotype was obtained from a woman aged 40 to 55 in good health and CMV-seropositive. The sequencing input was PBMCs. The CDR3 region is CASSPWIGGEQFF. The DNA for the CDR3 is TGTGCCAGCAGCCCTTGGATTGGGGGGGAGCAGTTCTTC.